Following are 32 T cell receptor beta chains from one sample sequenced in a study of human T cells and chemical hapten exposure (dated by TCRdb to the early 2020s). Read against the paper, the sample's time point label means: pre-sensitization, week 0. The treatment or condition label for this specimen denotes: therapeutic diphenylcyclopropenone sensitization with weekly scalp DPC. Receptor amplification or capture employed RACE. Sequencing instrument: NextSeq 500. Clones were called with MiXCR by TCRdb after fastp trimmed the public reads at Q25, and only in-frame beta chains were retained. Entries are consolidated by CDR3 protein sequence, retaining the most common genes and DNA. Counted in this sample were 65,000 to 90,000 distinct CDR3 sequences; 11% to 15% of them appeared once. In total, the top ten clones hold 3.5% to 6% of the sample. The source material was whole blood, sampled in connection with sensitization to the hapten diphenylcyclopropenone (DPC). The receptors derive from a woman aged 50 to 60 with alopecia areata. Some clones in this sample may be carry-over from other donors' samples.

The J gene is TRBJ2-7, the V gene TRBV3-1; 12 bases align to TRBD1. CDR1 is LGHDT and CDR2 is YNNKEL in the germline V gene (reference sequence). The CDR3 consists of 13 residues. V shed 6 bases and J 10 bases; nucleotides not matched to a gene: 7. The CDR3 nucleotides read TGTGCCAGCAGGCCGGGACAGGGGGCCAACCAGTACTTC. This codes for CASRPGQGANQYF.

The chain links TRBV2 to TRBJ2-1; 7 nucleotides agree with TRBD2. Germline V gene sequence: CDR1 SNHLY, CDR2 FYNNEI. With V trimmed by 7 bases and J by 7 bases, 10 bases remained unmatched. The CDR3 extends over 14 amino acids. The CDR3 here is CASTPRELRNEQFF. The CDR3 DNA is TGTGCCAGCACACCGCGGGAGCTCCGAAATGAGCAGTTCTTC.

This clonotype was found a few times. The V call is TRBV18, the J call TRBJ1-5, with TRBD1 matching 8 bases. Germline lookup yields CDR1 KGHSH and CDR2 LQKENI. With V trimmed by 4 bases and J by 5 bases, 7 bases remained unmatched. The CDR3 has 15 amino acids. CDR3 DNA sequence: TGTGCCAGCTCACAGGGACAGGTTGGGGATCAGCCCCAGCATTTT. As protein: CASSQGQVGDQPQHF.

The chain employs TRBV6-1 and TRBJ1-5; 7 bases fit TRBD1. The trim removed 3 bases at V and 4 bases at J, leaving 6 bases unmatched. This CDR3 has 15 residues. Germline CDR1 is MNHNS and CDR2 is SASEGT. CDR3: CASSDRQGGNQPQHF. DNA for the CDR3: TGTGCCAGCAGTGATCGCCAGGGGGGTAATCAGCCCCAGCATTTT.

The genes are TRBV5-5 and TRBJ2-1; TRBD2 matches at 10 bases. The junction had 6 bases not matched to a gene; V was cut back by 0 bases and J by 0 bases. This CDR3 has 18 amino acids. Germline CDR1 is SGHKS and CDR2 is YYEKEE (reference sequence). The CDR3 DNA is TGTGCCAGCAGCTTGGGGGTACCTAGCGGGAGCTCCTACAATGAGCAGTTCTTC. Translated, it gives CASSLGVPSGSSYNEQFF.

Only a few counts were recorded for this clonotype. The CDR3 nucleotides are TGCAGCGTTGCGGCAGGCGGCGACTATGGCTACACCTTC. It encodes CSVAAGGDYGYTF. This sequence joins TRBV29-1 and TRBJ1-2; unclear D gene. CDR3 size: 13 residues. Germline V gives CDR1 SQVTM, CDR2 ANQGSEA. Trimming shortened V by 4 bases and J by 3 bases, and 12 bases separated the two germline ends.

The DNA for the CDR3 is TGTGCCAGCAGCCAAGTCTACAGGGGAACCTACGAGCAGTACTTC. It translates to CASSQVYRGTYEQYF. This sequence joins TRBV3-1 and TRBJ2-7, with TRBD1 matching over 7 bases. V trimming: 1 base; J trimming: 2 bases; junction bases outside the gene matches: 5. The CDR3 length is 15 residues. Germline CDR1 reads LGHDT; CDR2 reads YNNKEL (reference sequence).

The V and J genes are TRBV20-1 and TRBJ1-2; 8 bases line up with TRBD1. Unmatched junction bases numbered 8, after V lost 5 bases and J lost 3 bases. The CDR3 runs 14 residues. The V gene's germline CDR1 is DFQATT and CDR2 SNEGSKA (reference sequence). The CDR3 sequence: CSAPLRGQDYGYTF. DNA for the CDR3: TGCAGTGCTCCGCTCAGGGGGCAAGACTATGGCTACACCTTC.

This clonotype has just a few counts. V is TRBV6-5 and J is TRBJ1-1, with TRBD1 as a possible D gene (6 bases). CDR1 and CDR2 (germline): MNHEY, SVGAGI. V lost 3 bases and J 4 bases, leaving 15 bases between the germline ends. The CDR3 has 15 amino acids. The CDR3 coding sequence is TGTGCCAGCAGTTATTTACAGGGTCGAGGCACTGAAGCTTTCTTT. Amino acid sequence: CASSYLQGRGTEAFF.

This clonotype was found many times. The CDR3 here is CSVGSNSYEQYF. In DNA, the CDR3 is TGCAGCGTTGGCAGTAACTCCTACGAGCAGTACTTC. The chain employs TRBV29-1 and TRBJ2-7; D call uncertain. V lost 4 bases and J 0 bases, leaving 7 bases between the germline ends. Germline V gene lookup returns CDR1 SQVTM and CDR2 ANQGSEA. This CDR3 comprises 12 residues.

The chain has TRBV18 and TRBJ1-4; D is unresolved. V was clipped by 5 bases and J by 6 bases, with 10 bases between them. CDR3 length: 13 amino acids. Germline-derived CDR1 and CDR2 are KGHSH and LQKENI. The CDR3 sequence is CASSERYDEKLFF. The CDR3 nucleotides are TGTGCCAGCTCAGAACGGTATGATGAAAAACTGTTTTTT.

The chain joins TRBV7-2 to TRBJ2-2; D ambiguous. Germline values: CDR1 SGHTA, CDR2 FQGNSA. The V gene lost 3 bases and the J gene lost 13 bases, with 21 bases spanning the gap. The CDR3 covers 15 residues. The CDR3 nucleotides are TGTGCCAGCAGCTTCCTTGACCCTCCTCTCGTTGGGCTGTTTTTT. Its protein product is CASSFLDPPLVGLFF.

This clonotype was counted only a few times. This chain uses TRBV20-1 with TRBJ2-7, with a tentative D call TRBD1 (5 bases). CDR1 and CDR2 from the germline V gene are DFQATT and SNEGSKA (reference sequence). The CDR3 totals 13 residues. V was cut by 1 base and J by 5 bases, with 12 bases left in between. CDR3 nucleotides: TGCAGTGCTAGAGCCTTTCAGGGCAACGAGCAGTACTTC. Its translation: CSARAFQGNEQYF.

CDR3 bases: TGTGCTAGTGGTTTGGGGAGCTCCTACAATGAGCAGTTCTTC. Residues: CASGLGSSYNEQFF. The chain combines TRBV12-5 with TRBJ2-1, with D hard to call. Germline values: CDR1 LGHNT, CDR2 FRNRAP. The CDR3 has 14 residues. With 1 base removed from V and 0 bases from J, the gap between germline ends came to 4 bases.

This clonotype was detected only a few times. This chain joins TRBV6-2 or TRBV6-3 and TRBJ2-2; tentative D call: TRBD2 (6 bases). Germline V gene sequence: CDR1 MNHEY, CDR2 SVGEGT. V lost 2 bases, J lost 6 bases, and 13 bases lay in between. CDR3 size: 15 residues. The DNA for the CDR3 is TGTGCCAGCAGTTACGCGCTTGGAGGGTCCGGGGAGCTGTTTTTT. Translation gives CASSYALGGSGELFF.

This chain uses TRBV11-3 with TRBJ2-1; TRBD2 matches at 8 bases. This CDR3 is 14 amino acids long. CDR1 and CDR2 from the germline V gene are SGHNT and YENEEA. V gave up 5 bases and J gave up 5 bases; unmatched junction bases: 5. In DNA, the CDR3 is TGTGCCAGCAGCCCAGGGACTAGAAACAATGAGCAGTTCTTC. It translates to CASSPGTRNNEQFF.

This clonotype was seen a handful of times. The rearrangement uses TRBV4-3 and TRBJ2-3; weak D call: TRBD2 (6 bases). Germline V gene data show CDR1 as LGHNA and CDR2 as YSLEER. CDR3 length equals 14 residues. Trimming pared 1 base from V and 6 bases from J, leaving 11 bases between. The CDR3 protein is CASSQGLVVDTQYF. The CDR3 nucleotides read TGCGCCAGCAGCCAAGGACTAGTCGTTGATACGCAGTATTTT.

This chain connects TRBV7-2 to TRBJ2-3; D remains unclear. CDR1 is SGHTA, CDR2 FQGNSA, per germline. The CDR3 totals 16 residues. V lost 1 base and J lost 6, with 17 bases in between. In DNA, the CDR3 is TGTGCCAGCAGCTTAGTTGCCAACCTAATGTGGGATACGCAGTATTTT. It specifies CASSLVANLMWDTQYF.

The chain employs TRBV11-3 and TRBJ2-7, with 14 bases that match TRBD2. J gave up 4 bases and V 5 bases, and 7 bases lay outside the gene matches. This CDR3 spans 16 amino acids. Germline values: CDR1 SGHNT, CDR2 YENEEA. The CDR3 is CASSLGLAGENYEQYF. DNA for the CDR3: TGTGCCAGCAGCCTGGGACTAGCGGGAGAGAATTACGAGCAGTACTTC.

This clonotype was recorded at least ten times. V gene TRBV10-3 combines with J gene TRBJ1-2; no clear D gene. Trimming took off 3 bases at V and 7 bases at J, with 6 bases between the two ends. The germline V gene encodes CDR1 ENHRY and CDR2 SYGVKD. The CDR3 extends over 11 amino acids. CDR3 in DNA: TGTGCCATCAGTGATGACATTGGCTACACCTTC. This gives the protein CAISDDIGYTF.

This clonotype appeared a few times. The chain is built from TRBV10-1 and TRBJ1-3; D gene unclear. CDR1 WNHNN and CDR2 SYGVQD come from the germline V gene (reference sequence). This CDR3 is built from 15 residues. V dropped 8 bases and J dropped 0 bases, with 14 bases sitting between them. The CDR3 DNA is TGCGCCAGCCAAGGCCATGATCCCTCTGGAAACACCATATATTTT. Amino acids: CASQGHDPSGNTIYF.

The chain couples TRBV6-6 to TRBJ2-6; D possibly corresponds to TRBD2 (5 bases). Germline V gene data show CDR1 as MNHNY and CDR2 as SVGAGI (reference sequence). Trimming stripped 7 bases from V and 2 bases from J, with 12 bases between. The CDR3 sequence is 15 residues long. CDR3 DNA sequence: TGTGCCAGCACCCAGTTCGGGGCTGGGGCCAACGTCCTGACTTTC. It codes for CASTQFGAGANVLTF.

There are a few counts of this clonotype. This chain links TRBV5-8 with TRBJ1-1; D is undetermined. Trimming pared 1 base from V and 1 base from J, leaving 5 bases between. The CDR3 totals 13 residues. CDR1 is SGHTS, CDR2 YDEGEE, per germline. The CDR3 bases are TGTGCCAGCAGCTTGTCCAAGAACACTGAAGCTTTCTTT. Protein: CASSLSKNTEAFF. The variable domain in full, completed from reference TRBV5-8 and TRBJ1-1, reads EAGVTQSPTHLIKTRGQQATLRCSPISGHTSVYWYQQALGLGLQFLLWYDEGEERNRGNFPPRFSGRQFPNYSSELNVNALELEDSALYLCASSLSKNTEAFFGQGTRLTVV.

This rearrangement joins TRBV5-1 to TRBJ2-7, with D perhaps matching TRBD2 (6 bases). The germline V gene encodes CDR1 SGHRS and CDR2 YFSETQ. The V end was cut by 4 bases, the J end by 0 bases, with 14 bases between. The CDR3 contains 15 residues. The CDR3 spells CASSPAAGFSYEQYF. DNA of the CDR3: TGCGCCAGCAGCCCGGCGGCGGGATTCTCCTACGAGCAGTACTTC.

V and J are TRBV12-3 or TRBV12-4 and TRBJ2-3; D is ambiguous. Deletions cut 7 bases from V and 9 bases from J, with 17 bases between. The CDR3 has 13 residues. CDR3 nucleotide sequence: TGTGCCAGCAAACCTTTCCTCCAGAGAACGCAGTATTTT. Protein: CASKPFLQRTQYF.

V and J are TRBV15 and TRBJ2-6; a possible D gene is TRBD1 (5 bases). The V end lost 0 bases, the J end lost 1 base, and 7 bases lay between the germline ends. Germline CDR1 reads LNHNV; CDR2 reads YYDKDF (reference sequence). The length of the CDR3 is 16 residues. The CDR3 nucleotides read TGTGCCACCAGCAGAGACAGGGTTTCTGGGGCCAACGTCCTGACTTTC. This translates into CATSRDRVSGANVLTF.

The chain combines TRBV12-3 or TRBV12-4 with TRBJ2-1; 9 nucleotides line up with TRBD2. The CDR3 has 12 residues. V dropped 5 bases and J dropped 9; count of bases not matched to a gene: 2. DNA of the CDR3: TGTGCCAGCAGTCAACTAGCGGGTGAGCAGTTCTTC. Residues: CASSQLAGEQFF.

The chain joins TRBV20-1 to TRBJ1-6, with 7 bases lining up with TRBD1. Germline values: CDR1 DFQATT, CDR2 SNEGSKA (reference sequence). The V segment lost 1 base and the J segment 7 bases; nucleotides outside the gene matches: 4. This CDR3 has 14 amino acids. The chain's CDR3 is CSARAGTENSPLHF. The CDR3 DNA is TGCAGTGCTAGAGCCGGGACAGAGAATTCACCCCTCCACTTT.

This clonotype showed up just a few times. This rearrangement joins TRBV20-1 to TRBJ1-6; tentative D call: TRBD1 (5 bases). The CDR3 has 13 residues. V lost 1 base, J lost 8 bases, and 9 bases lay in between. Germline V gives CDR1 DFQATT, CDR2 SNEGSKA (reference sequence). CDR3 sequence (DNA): TGCAGTGCTAGAGTGGGGGTTGATTCACCCCTCCACTTT. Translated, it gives CSARVGVDSPLHF.

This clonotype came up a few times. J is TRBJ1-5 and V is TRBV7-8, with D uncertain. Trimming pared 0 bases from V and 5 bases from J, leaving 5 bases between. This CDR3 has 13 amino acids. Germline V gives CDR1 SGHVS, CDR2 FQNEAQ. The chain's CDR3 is CASSLAGDQPQHF. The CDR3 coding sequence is TGTGCCAGCAGCTTAGCGGGAGATCAGCCCCAGCATTTT.

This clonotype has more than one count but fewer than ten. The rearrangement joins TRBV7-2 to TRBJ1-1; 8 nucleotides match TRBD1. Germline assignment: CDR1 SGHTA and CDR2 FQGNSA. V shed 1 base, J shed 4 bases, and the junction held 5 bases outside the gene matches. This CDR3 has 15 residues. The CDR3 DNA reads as TGTGCCAGCAGCTTAGTGCAGGGGGCGGGCACTGAAGCTTTCTTT. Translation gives CASSLVQGAGTEAFF.

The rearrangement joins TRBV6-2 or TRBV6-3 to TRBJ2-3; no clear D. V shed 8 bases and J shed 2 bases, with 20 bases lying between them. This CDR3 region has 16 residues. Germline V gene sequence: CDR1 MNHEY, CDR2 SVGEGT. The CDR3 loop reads CASGNTLTLTTDTQYF. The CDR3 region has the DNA TGTGCCAGCGGGAACACACTTACTTTGACCACAGATACGCAGTATTTT.